This record covers a single T cell receptor beta chain. Its antigen is still unknown. Per germline, CDR1 MDHEN and CDR2 SYDVKM. The CDR3 is 15 amino acids. The sample is drawn from a study of CXCR3-negative and CXCR3-positive naive CD8 T cells. Findings of the study overall: TRB CDR3 hydrophobicity was greater in CXCR3-positive naive cells than in CXCR3-negative naive cells.

Through 5' RACE with UMI labels, the TRB cDNA libraries were prepared. No DNA is given; TCRdb re-called the 5' RACE reads and lists each CDR3 protein once. In all, the sample yields 150,000 to 180,000 distinct CDR3 sequences. This TCR was recovered from a human donor in good health. Some clones in this sample may be carry-over from other donors' samples. Sequencing was carried out using naive CXCR3+ CD8+ T cells from blood. Described subset: CD45RO-CCR7+CD27+CD95- naive CD8+ T cells expressing CXCR3 (TNR3+). The J gene is TRBJ2-3, the V gene TRBV28; TCRdb names TRBD2, which stays unverified in the absence of DNA. The CDR3 loop reads CASNHPTGRADTQYF. The variable domain in full, with the rest retrieved from reference TRBV28 and TRBJ2-3, is DVKVTQSSRYLVKRTGEKVFLECVQDMDHENMFWYRQDPGLGLRLIYFSYDVKMKEKGDIPEGYSVSREKKERFSLILESASTNQTSMYLCASNHPTGRADTQYFGPGTRLTVL.